This T cell receptor beta chain was profiled in a study of immune evolution from preneoplasia to lung adenocarcinoma. Sequencing used immunoSEQ multiplex PCR; TCRdb keeps in-frame clones, though not all of them. The sample lists under 4,500 clones, roughly three quarters occurring once. The CDR3 is 15 amino acids. Trimming took 0 bases from V and 4 from J, leaving 10 bases between them. Germline V CDR1 and CDR2: SGDLS, YYNGEE. The J gene is TRBJ1-4, the V gene TRBV9, with D tentatively TRBD1 (6 bases). The TCR originated in a person aged 65 to 85 with invasive lung adenocarcinoma. Some clones in this sample may be carry-over from other donors' samples. The material sequenced was FFPE invasive lung adenocarcinoma tissue. CDR3 nucleotides: TGTGCCAGCAGCGTAGAGGGGACATATAATGAAAAACTGTTTTTT. It is translated as CASSVEGTYNEKLFF.